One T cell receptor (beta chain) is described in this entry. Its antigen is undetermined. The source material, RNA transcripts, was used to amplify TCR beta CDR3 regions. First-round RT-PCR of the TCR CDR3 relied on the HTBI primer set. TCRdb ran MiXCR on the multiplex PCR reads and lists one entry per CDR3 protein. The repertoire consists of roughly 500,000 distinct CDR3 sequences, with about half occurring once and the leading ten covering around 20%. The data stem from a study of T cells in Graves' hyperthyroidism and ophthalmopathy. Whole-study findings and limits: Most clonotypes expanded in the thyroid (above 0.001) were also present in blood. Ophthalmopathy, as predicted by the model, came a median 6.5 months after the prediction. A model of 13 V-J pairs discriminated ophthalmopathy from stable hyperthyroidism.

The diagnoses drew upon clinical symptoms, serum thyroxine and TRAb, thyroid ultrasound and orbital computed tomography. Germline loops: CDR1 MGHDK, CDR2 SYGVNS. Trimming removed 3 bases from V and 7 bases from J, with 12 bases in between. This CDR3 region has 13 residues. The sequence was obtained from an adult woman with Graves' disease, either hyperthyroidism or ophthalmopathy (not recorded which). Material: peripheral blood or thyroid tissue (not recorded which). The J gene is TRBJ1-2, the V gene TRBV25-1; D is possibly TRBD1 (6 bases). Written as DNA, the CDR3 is TGTGCCAGCAGTGACTACAGGGACTCTGGCTACACCTTC. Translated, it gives CASSDYRDSGYTF.